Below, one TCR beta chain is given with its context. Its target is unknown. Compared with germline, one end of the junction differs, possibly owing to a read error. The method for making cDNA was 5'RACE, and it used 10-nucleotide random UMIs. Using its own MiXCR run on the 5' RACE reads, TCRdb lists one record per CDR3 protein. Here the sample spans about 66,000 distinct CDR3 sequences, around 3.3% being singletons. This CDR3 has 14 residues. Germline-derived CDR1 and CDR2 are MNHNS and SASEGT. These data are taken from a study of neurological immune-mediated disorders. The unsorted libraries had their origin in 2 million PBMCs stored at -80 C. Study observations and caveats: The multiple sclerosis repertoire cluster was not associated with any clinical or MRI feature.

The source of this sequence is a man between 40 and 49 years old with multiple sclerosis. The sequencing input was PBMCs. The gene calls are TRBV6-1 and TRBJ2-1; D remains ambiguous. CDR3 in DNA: TGTGCCAGCATCCCCTCAGGAAAATACAATGCGCAGTTCTTC. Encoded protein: CASIPSGKYNAQFF.